The subject of this entry is one T cell receptor beta chain. Authors' analysis steps: Researchers report that nucleated cell counts were estimated from reference gene primer amplification. The assay was immunoSEQ multiplex PCR, and TCRdb's table has in-frame clones only and misses some. That table supplies the V and J calls and clone size; D and trimming were determined from the DNA. Of approximately 350,000 clones listed, around 86% were seen once; the top ten hold approximately 5.4%. This specimen belongs to a study of blood T cell repertoires in COVID-19. Turning to the study itself: From T cells, B-cell-depleted T cells, or PBMCs came the material, which was cDNA or gDNA.

Trimming removed 4 bases from V and 3 bases from J, with 15 bases in between. The germline V gene encodes CDR1 SGHDN and CDR2 FVKESK. The CDR3 contains 15 residues. This clonotype was obtained from a woman aged 45-65 years who had recovered from COVID-19. This sequence joins TRBV14 and TRBJ1-1; D gene uncertain. Material for sequencing was PBMCs or T cells enriched from blood (not recorded which). CDR3 sequence (DNA): TGTGCCAGCAGCCCCACTGGGCAGCCATACACTGAAGCTTTCTTT. Translating it yields CASSPTGQPYTEAFF.